Listed below are T cell receptor beta chains from one sample, sequenced in a study of blood T cell repertoires in COVID-19. The data were produced by immunoSEQ multiplex PCR, yet TCRdb's version contains in-frame clones alone and is incomplete. The sample includes roughly 160,000 clones, more than 85% seen only once; the top ten take less than 0.7%. Sequencing was done on a sample of peripheral blood. The receptors were sampled from a man aged 55 to 70 with COVID-19, enrolled during active disease. The CDR3 runs from the conserved cysteine through the conserved F or W. Fields, in order: clone size, D gene, J gene, V gene, CDR3 DNA, CDR3 protein. A D gene is named only where the DNA matches it firmly. The listing skips clone size in some rows; elsewhere it reads once, few, many or a size class.

. | . | TRBJ1-1 | TRBV7-7 | TGTGCTAGCAGCCGCGGGCGGAACACTGAAGCTTTCTTT | CASSRGRNTEAFF
. | TRBD2 | TRBJ2-1 | TRBV7-8 | TGTGCCAGCAGCCACAGTTCCGGGACTAGCTTCATGGCGCAGTTCTTC | CASSHSSGTSFMAQFF
. | TRBD2 | TRBJ2-3 | TRBV9 | TGTGCCAGCAGCGTTGACCCACTAGCGGTTTTCGAGCGAGATACGCAGTATTTT | CASSVDPLAVFERDTQYF
. | TRBD1 | TRBJ1-1 | TRBV5-1 | TGCGCCAGCAGCCCGCAGACAGGGCAGAACACTGAAGCTTTCTTT | CASSPQTGQNTEAFF
. | TRBD1 | TRBJ2-1 | TRBV11-3 | TGTGCCAGCAGTCGGCAGGGGGTCTACAATGAGCAGTTCTTC | CASSRQGVYNEQFF
. | TRBD1 | TRBJ2-7 | TRBV5-1 | TGCGCCAGCAGGAGTACAGGGGGCTCTTACGAGCAGTACTTC | CASRSTGGSYEQYF
. | TRBD1 | TRBJ2-5 | TRBV5-1 | TGCGCCAGCAGCTTGGGGACTGCTGGGACAGCTCAAGAGACCCAGTACTTC | CASSLGTAGTAQETQYF
. | TRBD2 | TRBJ2-1 | TRBV4-1 | TGCGCCAGCAGCCAATTAGACCTGGGACTAGCGGGGGACAATGAGCAGTTCTTC | CASSQLDLGLAGDNEQFF
. | . | TRBJ1-4 | TRBV28 | TGTGCCAGCAGCGGGAAGGCAAGGGATAATGAAAAACTGTTTTTT | CASSGKARDNEKLFF
. | TRBD1 | TRBJ2-4 | TRBV28 | TGTGCCAGCAGCAGAGGGGGCTGGGCCAAAAACATTCAGTACTTC | CASSRGGWAKNIQYF
. | . | TRBJ1-1 | TRBV19 | TGTGCCAGTAGTATTATTGGAGTGGGGAACACTGAAGCTTTCTTT | CASSIIGVGNTEAFF
. | TRBD1 | TRBJ2-7 | TRBV29-1 | TGCAGCGTCGCCCGTACAGGGGACGAGCAGTACTTC | CSVARTGDEQYF
. | . | TRBJ1-2 | TRBV28 | TGTGCCAGCAGTCGGGGGACTGACTATGGCTACACCTTC | CASSRGTDYGYTF
. | TRBD1 | TRBJ1-6 | TRBV25-1 | TGTGCCAGCAGAGGACAGGGAGCCAGTTCACCCCTCCACTTT | CASRGQGASSPLHF
. | TRBD2 | TRBJ2-5 | TRBV29-1 | TGCAGCGTTGATAGGCTAGCGGGGATTCAAGAGACCCAGTACTTC | CSVDRLAGIQETQYF
. | . | TRBJ2-5 | TRBV7-2 | TGTGCCAGCAGCTTAGACCGGGAGACCCAGTACTTC | CASSLDRETQYF
. | . | TRBJ1-4 | TRBV21-1 | TGTGCCAGCAGCGCGGGACAGGGGGACGATGAAAAACTGTTTTTT | CASSAGQGDDEKLFF
. | TRBD1 | TRBJ1-5 | TRBV6-2/TRBV6-3 | TGTGCCAGCAGTATACGGGACAGGGACGTTCGTCCCCAGCATTTT | CASSIRDRDVRPQHF
. | TRBD2 | TRBJ2-5 | TRBV28 | TGTGCCAGCAGTTTTAGCGGGGGGGCGGGAGAGACCCAGTACTTC | CASSFSGGAGETQYF
. | TRBD1 | TRBJ1-4 | TRBV7-8 | TGTGCCAGCAGCGCAGAAACAGGGGCCATTAATGAAAAACTGTTTTTT | CASSAETGAINEKLFF
. | . | TRBJ2-3 | TRBV7-8 | TGTGCCAGCAGCTCCCACCGCGGACTTAACACAGATACGCAGTATTTT | CASSSHRGLNTDTQYF
. | . | TRBJ1-4 | TRBV19 | TGTGCCAGTAGTATAGGAGGGAAAAAACTGTTTTTT | CASSIGGKKLFF
. | . | TRBJ1-2 | TRBV5-4 | TGTGCCAGCAGCTTGGACGGGCTTACAGGGTCCCCGAACTATGGCTACACCTTC | CASSLDGLTGSPNYGYTF
few | TRBD1 | TRBJ2-1 | TRBV9 | TGTGCCAGCAGCGTCGGTGGGACAGGGGGGCAAGCCTCGCAGTTCTTC | CASSVGGTGGQASQFF
. | . | TRBJ1-1 | TRBV24-1 | TGTGCCACCTCCTCCACGTGGGGGGGGGAAGCTTTCTTT | CATSSTWGGEAFF
few | . | TRBJ1-3 | TRBV5-1 | TGCGCCAGCAGCTTGAGAGGCGAAGGGGACACCATATATTTT | CASSLRGEGDTIYF
. | TRBD1 | TRBJ2-2 | TRBV9 | TGTGCCAGCAGCTCATCGTGGACAGGGGGCGAGAGGAGGGGAGGATATATTGACACCGGGGAGCTGTTTTTT | CASSSSWTGGERRGGYIDTGELFF
. | TRBD2 | TRBJ2-1 | TRBV19 | TGTGCCAGTCGGGGCGGGAGGGGTTACAATGAGCAGTTCTTC | CASRGGRGYNEQFF
. | . | TRBJ1-1 | TRBV6-5 | TGTGCCAGCAGTTACTCGAGAAAACAGACAGAAGCTTTCTTT | CASSYSRKQTEAFF